A single sample is the source of the 25 T cell receptor beta chains below, sequenced in a study of cytomegalovirus exposure and HLA in healthy donors. 60 Vbeta and 13 Jbeta primers were used in PCR. TCRdb keeps only in-frame clones here, not all; method: immunoSEQ multiplex PCR. The table records some 120,000 clones, about 76% of them present only once. The sample was PBMCs. The receptors shown here come from a man in his forties in good health and CMV-seropositive.

This clone showed up just a few times. This sequence joins TRBV6-5 and TRBJ2-2; D gene ambiguous. Germline V gene lookup returns CDR1 MNHEY and CDR2 SVGAGI. Trimming removed 5 bases at V and 8 bases at J, with 9 bases between. The CDR3 runs to 12 residues. CDR3 sequence reads: CASSPQAGELFF. CDR3 bases: TGTGCCAGCAGTCCGCAGGCTGGGGAGCTGTTTTTT.

The rearrangement joins TRBV11-2 to TRBJ2-1; D is perhaps TRBD1 (5 bases). V was trimmed by 5 bases and J by 0 bases, leaving 14 bases between them. This CDR3 region has 16 residues. Germline CDR1 reads SGHAT; CDR2 reads FQNNGV. The CDR3 spells CASSPPDSISYNEQFF. CDR3 sequence (DNA): TGTGCCAGCAGCCCCCCCGACAGTATCTCCTACAATGAGCAGTTCTTC.

This chain joins TRBV19 and TRBJ2-2; D not resolved. V was shortened by 11 bases and J by 6 bases, with 22 bases between the two germline ends. Germline-derived CDR1 and CDR2 are LNHDA and SQIVND (reference sequence). The CDR3 runs 15 residues. CDR3 amino acids: CASYSMTRGSGELFF. The CDR3 nucleotides read TGTGCCTCATATAGTATGACTCGTGGGTCCGGGGAGCTGTTTTTT. The whole variable domain, filled in from reference TRBV19 and TRBJ2-2, reads DGGITQSPKYLFRKEGQNVTLSCEQNLNHDAMYWYRQDPGQGLRLIYYSQIVNDFQKGDIAEGYSVSREKKESFPLTVTSAQKNPTAFYLCASYSMTRGSGELFFGEGSRLTVL.

The chain joins TRBV5-1 to TRBJ1-4, with D possibly being TRBD1 (5 bases). This CDR3 has 15 amino acids. V was shortened by 0 bases and J by 5 bases, with 11 bases between the two germline ends. Germline V gene sequence: CDR1 SGHRS, CDR2 YFSETQ. CDR3 in DNA: TGCGCCAGCAGCTTGGCGGGGGATAAGAATGAAAAACTGTTTTTT. Translation gives CASSLAGDKNEKLFF.

This clone was seen just once. The chain is built from TRBV7-2 and TRBJ2-3; D remains unclear. The length of the CDR3 is 14 residues. The germline V and J ends were trimmed by 3 bases and 0 bases, with 7 bases remaining between them. Germline V gene sequence: CDR1 SGHTA, CDR2 FQGNSA. CDR3 sequence (DNA): TGTGCCAGCAGCTTTACACCTAGCACAGATACGCAGTATTTT. Its translation: CASSFTPSTDTQYF. Full variable domain (outside the CDR3, taken from reference TRBV7-2 and TRBJ2-3): GAGVSQSPSNKVTEKGKDVELRCDPISGHTALYWYRQSLGQGLEFLIYFQGNSAPDKSGLPSDRFSAERTGGSVSTLTIQRTQQEDSAVYLCASSFTPSTDTQYFGPGTRLTVL.

The gene calls are TRBV11-2 and TRBJ2-3; 9 nucleotides agree with TRBD1. CDR3 length equals 14 residues. V shed 5 bases, J shed 5 bases, and the junction held 5 bases outside the gene matches. CDR1 is SGHAT, CDR2 FQNNGV, per germline. The CDR3 reads CASSAGTGIDTQYF. The CDR3 nucleotides read TGTGCCAGCAGCGCCGGGACAGGGATAGATACGCAGTATTTT.

This chain uses TRBV14 with TRBJ1-2; D perhaps matches TRBD1 (5 bases). The CDR3 has 13 amino acids. Germline V CDR1 and CDR2: SGHDN, FVKESK. V lost 0 bases and J 3 bases, leaving 5 bases between the germline ends. For the CDR3, the DNA is TGTGCCAGCAGCCAAGACAGGGACTATGGCTACACCTTC. Its translation is CASSQDRDYGYTF.

The chain recombines TRBV11-3 with TRBJ2-2; D ambiguous. V shed 5 bases and J shed 7 bases, with 11 bases lying between them. In germline, CDR1 is SGHNT, CDR2 YENEEA. The CDR3 is made up of 13 amino acids. CDR3 region: CASSPTTVGELFF. The CDR3 bases are TGTGCCAGCAGCCCCACCACGGTCGGGGAGCTGTTTTTT.

The CDR3 loop is CASSQSLNGTPDRPREETQYF. CDR3 nucleotides: TGCGCCAGCAGTCAATCTTTAAATGGAACGCCGGACAGGCCGCGGGAAGAGACCCAGTACTTC. V and J are TRBV23-1 and TRBJ2-7; TRBD1 matches 7 bases. The DNA end favors TRBJ2-5, so the J call may be wrong. TRBV23-1 is labeled an ORF, and its function is uncertain. CDR3 length equals 21 residues.

This chain connects TRBV21-1 to TRBJ1-1; no DNA check was done on the table's D call, TRBD1. TRBV21-1 is listed as a pseudogene. The CDR3 has 18 amino acids. The CDR3 spells CASNEDAGQGGRNTEAFF. CDR3 bases: TGTGCCAGCAATGAAGACGCCGGACAGGGGGGAAGGAACACTGAAGCTTTCTTT.

The sample holds one count of this clone. J is TRBJ2-7 and V is TRBV5-5; 14 bases agree with TRBD2. Trimming at V came to 4 bases and at J to 4 bases, leaving 4 bases not matched to a gene. This CDR3 is 15 amino acids long. Germline V gene sequence: CDR1 SGHKS, CDR2 YYEKEE (reference sequence). The CDR3 nucleotides read TGTGCCAGCAGCGCCGGGACTAGCGGGAGATACGAGCAGTACTTC. It specifies CASSAGTSGRYEQYF.

The J gene is TRBJ2-2, the V gene TRBV4-1, with 8 bases lining up with TRBD2. There are 16 residues in the CDR3. V lost 3 bases and J lost 5; bases outside the gene matches: 8. CDR1 and CDR2 from the germline V gene are MGHRA and YSYEKL. The CDR3 bases are TGCGCCAGCAGCCACCCGGGCGGGAGGCAAACCGGGGAGCTGTTTTTT. This gives the protein CASSHPGGRQTGELFF.

This clone was recorded only once. V usage is TRBV9 and J usage is TRBJ1-2, with D perhaps TRBD1 (5 bases). CDR3 length: 14 residues. The germline V gene has CDR1 SGDLS and CDR2 YYNGEE. Trimming left V 6 bases short and J 8 bases short, with 20 bases between. CDR3 in amino acids: CASTPGGTRGGYTF. The CDR3 nucleotides are TGTGCCAGCACCCCCGGGGGAACCCGGGGGGGCTACACCTTC.

This rearrangement joins TRBV27 to TRBJ1-5, with unresolved D. Per germline, CDR1 MNHEY and CDR2 SMNVEV (reference sequence). V lost 6 bases to trimming and J lost 1 base, with 7 bases between them. This CDR3 has 13 residues. In nucleotides, the CDR3 is TGTGCCAGCAGGCGGGTAAGCAATCAGCCCCAGCATTTT. It encodes CASRRVSNQPQHF.

A note on this clone: At one boundary the junction diverges from the germline segment, which might be a read error. This chain connects TRBV2 to TRBJ2-1, with TRBD1 matching 7 bases. CDR1 is SNHLY, CDR2 FYNNEI, per germline. The CDR3 totals 14 residues. This chain's CDR3 is CASREDRAYNEQFF. In nucleotides, the CDR3 is TGTGCCAGCAGGGAAGACAGGGCCTACAATGAGCAGTTCTTC.

The genes are TRBV7-5 and TRBJ1-2; the table's D call TRBD1 went unverified against the DNA. TRBV7-5 corresponds to a pseudogene. The CDR3 runs to 18 residues. For the CDR3, the DNA is TGTGCCAGAAGCTTCGACCCCCGGGACAGGGAGTTGGGCTATGGCTACACCTTC. Protein: CARSFDPRDRELGYGYTF.

The chain recombines TRBV10-2 with TRBJ1-1, with a tentative D call TRBD1 (5 bases). Trimming shortened V by 3 bases and J by 4 bases, and 9 bases separated the two germline ends. CDR1 WSHSY and CDR2 SAAADI come from the germline V gene. The CDR3 has 13 amino acids. The DNA of the CDR3 is TGCGCCAGCAGTGATGGGGGGGGCACTGAAGCTTTCTTT. The encoded protein is CASSDGGGTEAFF.

This clone was seen a handful of times. The rearrangement links TRBV9 to TRBJ2-5; no definite D call. V lost 1 base and J 3 bases, leaving 10 bases between the germline ends. The CDR3 spans 14 residues. Germline assignment: CDR1 SGDLS and CDR2 YYNGEE. The CDR3 is CASSVSGFEETQYF. The DNA for the CDR3 is TGTGCCAGCAGCGTATCAGGTTTTGAAGAGACCCAGTACTTC.

V gene TRBV6-5 combines with J gene TRBJ2-1; D is possibly TRBD1 (6 bases). The CDR3 contains 15 residues. Germline CDR1 and CDR2: MNHEY and SVGAGI. Trimming took 3 bases from V and 2 from J, leaving 11 bases between them. CDR3 sequence reads: CASSYARGTYNEQFF. The CDR3 DNA sequence: TGTGCCAGCAGTTATGCCAGGGGCACCTACAATGAGCAGTTCTTC.

The chain links TRBV7-8 to TRBJ2-1; possibly TRBD2 for D (6 bases). Trimming took off 3 bases at V and 4 bases at J, with 10 bases between the two ends. There are 14 residues in the CDR3. Germline V lookup: CDR1 SGHVS, CDR2 FQNEAQ. CDR3 sequence reads: CASSFRDSYNEQFF. The CDR3 nucleotides read TGTGCCAGCAGCTTCCGGGACTCTTACAATGAGCAGTTCTTC.

This clone was found a few times. The V gene is TRBV10-3, the J gene TRBJ2-2; possible D gene TRBD2, 6 bases. Per the germline V gene, CDR1 is ENHRY and CDR2 is SYGVKD. V shed 7 bases and J shed 1 base, with 10 bases lying between them. The CDR3 is 14 amino acids. The CDR3 nucleotides are TGTGCCATCACGGGTAGCGGGAACACCGGGGAGCTGTTTTTT. It encodes CAITGSGNTGELFF.

The CDR3 spells CASSVGGGTEAFF. In nucleotides, the CDR3 is TGTGCCAGCAGCGTCGGGGGGGGCACTGAAGCTTTCTTT. The chain is built from TRBV28 and TRBJ1-1; perhaps TRBD1 as D (5 bases). Germline lookup yields CDR1 MDHEN and CDR2 SYDVKM. The V end was cut by 6 bases, the J end by 4 bases, with 12 bases between. This CDR3 contains 13 residues. Full variable domain (remainder filled in from reference TRBV28 and TRBJ1-1): DVKVTQSSRYLVKRTGEKVFLECVQDMDHENMFWYRQDPGLGLRLIYFSYDVKMKEKGDIPEGYSVSREKKERFSLILESASTNQTSMYLCASSVGGGTEAFFGQGTRLTVV.

CDR3 sequence (DNA): TGCGCCAGCAGCCAAGATTATGGTTCAGGGGCTCAGCCCCAGCATTTT. Protein sequence: CASSQDYGSGAQPQHF. V usage is TRBV4-1 and J usage is TRBJ1-5; a weak D match, TRBD1 (6 bases). Trimming took off 0 bases at V and 6 bases at J, with 15 bases between the two ends. The CDR3 is made up of 16 amino acids. Germline V lookup: CDR1 MGHRA, CDR2 YSYEKL.

The CDR3 region is CASSQEGWQGINYGYTF. Written as DNA, the CDR3 is TGCGCCAGCAGCCAAGAGGGTTGGCAGGGAATCAACTATGGCTACACCTTC. The chain employs TRBV4-1 and TRBJ1-2; D might be TRBD1 (5 bases). From germline, CDR1 is MGHRA and CDR2 YSYEKL. The CDR3 loop spans 17 amino acids. V was shortened by 0 bases and J by 2 bases, with 16 bases between the two germline ends.

The V gene is TRBV19, the J gene TRBJ1-1; possible D gene TRBD1, 6 bases. Trimming took off 3 bases at V and 8 bases at J, with 13 bases between the two ends. CDR1 and CDR2 (germline): LNHDA, SQIVND (reference sequence). There are 13 residues in the CDR3. CDR3 coding DNA: TGTGCCAGTAGTATGAGGGGGTACGGAGAAGCTTTCTTT. Amino acids: CASSMRGYGEAFF.